This T cell receptor beta chain originates from a study of cytomegalovirus exposure and HLA in healthy donors. Study results and caveats: It is likely that the observed cluster of highly shared sequence variants was a sequencing artifact. Most of the CMV-associated TCR beta chains (in a later analysis) appeared to be HLA-restricted. Available immune exposure information was restricted to CMV serostatus only.

In germline, CDR1 is SGDLS, CDR2 YYNGEE. The V segment lost 2 bases and the J segment 4 bases; nucleotides outside the gene matches: 8. The length of the CDR3 is 17 residues. Primers included in the PCR were 60 Vbeta and 13 Jbeta primers. Produced via immunoSEQ multiplex PCR; TCRdb's table is partial and in-frame only. The top ten hold approximately 14% of the sample, which has around 110,000 clones, approximately 79% seen once. This clone was seen just once. The antigen is undetermined. This rearrangement joins TRBV9 to TRBJ2-3, with 12 bases lining up with TRBD1. Sequencing input: PBMCs. This TCR was sampled from a woman in her thirties or forties in good health and CMV-seropositive. CDR3 sequence: CASSVFPGQGAPDTQYF. The DNA of the CDR3 is TGTGCCAGCAGCGTTTTCCCGGGACAGGGGGCCCCAGATACGCAGTATTTT.